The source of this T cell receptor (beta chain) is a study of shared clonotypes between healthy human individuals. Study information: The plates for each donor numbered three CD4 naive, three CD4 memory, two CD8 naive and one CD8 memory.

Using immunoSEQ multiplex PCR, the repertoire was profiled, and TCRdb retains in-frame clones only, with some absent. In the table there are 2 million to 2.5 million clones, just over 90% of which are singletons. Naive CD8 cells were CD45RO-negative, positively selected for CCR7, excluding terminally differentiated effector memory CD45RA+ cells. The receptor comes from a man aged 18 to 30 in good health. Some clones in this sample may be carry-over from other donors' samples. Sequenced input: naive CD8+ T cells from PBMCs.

CDR3 in amino acids: CASSDSGRAGETQYF. The CDR3 nucleotides are TGTGCCAGCAGCGATAGCGGGAGGGCCGGGGAGACCCAGTACTTC. V usage is TRBV9 and J usage is TRBJ2-5, with TRBD2 identical over 11 bases. Losses at the gene ends were 3 bases for V and 5 bases for J; bases not matched to a gene: 6. CDR3 length: 15 residues. Germline assignment: CDR1 SGDLS and CDR2 YYNGEE.